The next 21 T cell receptor beta chains were all read from a single sample in a study of T cell responses to AZD1222 COVID-19 vaccine. TCRdb's copy holds only in-frame clones and misses some; the assay was immunoSEQ multiplex PCR. The sample records some 130,000 clones, 70% to 90% being singletons. The material was peripheral blood, obtained on day 0 of AZD1222 vaccination. These receptors all stem from an adult in good health.

The V and J genes are TRBV19 and TRBJ1-2; 7 nucleotides agree with TRBD1. J lost 4 bases, V lost 5 bases, and 7 bases had no gene match. The CDR3 totals 14 residues. The germline V gene encodes CDR1 LNHDA and CDR2 SQIVND (reference sequence). CDR3 sequence (DNA): TGTGCCAGTAGTTTCCGGGACAGATCCTATGGCTACACCTTC. This translates into CASSFRDRSYGYTF.

This chain links TRBV29-1 with TRBJ2-1; D uncertain. Trimming took 7 bases from V and 8 from J, leaving 21 bases between them. Germline CDR1 reads SQVTM; CDR2 reads ANQGSEA. The CDR3 length is 14 residues. CDR3 coding DNA: TGCAGCGGTATGAGTTTGGTCGTTTCTCATGAGCAGTTCTTC. Translation gives CSGMSLVVSHEQFF.

V and J are TRBV9 and TRBJ2-3, with D hard to call. This CDR3 contains 15 residues. CDR1 SGDLS and CDR2 YYNGEE come from the germline V gene. V lost 3 bases, J lost 6 bases, and 17 bases lay in between. The CDR3 is CASSAAQGKADTQYF. The CDR3 nucleotides are TGTGCCAGCAGCGCAGCCCAAGGAAAGGCGGATACGCAGTATTTT.

The V and J genes are TRBV18 and TRBJ2-1; possibly TRBD2 for D (5 bases). This CDR3 comprises 12 residues. Germline V gives CDR1 KGHSH, CDR2 LQKENI. Deletions cut 1 base from V and 8 bases from J, with 6 bases between. The CDR3 DNA is TGTGCCAGCTCACCACGGGGAGATGAGCAGTTCTTC. It specifies CASSPRGDEQFF.

The chain uses TRBV19 and TRBJ1-5, with 7 bases fitting TRBD1. Trimming cost V 6 bases and J 5 bases; bases outside gene matches: 4. This CDR3 contains 13 residues. Germline CDR1 and CDR2: LNHDA and SQIVND (reference sequence). The chain's CDR3 is CASSRDRYQPQHF. The CDR3, as DNA: TGTGCCAGTAGCCGGGACAGATATCAGCCCCAGCATTTT.

This clone appeared a single time. This rearrangement joins TRBV9 to TRBJ1-3; D uncertain. The length of the CDR3 is 16 residues. CDR1 and CDR2 (germline): SGDLS, YYNGEE. The ends were cut back, 0 bases at V and 2 bases at J, with 12 bases in the middle. The CDR3 coding sequence is TGTGCCAGCAGCGTAGGACACCCGGGAGCTGGAAACACCATATATTTT. This gives the protein CASSVGHPGAGNTIYF.

The chain is built from TRBV24-1 and TRBJ2-7; 9 bases align to TRBD1. The CDR3 is 14 amino acids. In germline, CDR1 is KGHDR, CDR2 SFDVKD. V was clipped by 3 bases and J by 5 bases; unmatched bases: 4. The CDR3 region is CATSDVTGGDEQYF. CDR3 nucleotides: TGTGCCACCAGTGATGTGACAGGGGGGGACGAGCAGTACTTC.

V usage is TRBV7-3 and J usage is TRBJ2-2; D is unclear. V dropped 5 bases and J dropped 0 bases, with 13 bases sitting between them. The CDR3 sequence is 16 residues long. CDR1 and CDR2 from the germline V gene are SGHTA and FQGTGA. The CDR3 region has the DNA TGTGCCAGCAGCCCGTTCTGGGCCGCGAACACCGGGGAGCTGTTTTTT. Protein product: CASSPFWAANTGELFF.

V and J are TRBV4-1 and TRBJ1-2; 7 nucleotides agree with TRBD1. Germline assignment: CDR1 MGHRA and CDR2 YSYEKL. V shed 4 bases and J 3 bases; nucleotides not matched to a gene: 8. The CDR3 loop spans 15 amino acids. CDR3 sequence reads: CASSPQTGSDYGYTF. The CDR3 DNA follows: TGCGCCAGCAGCCCCCAGACAGGGTCGGACTATGGCTACACCTTC.

In its sample, this clone was seen once. This CDR3 is CASSLRDPKRGNQPQHF. Here the CDR3 DNA reads TGTGCCAGCAGTTTACGCGACCCAAAACGGGGCAATCAGCCCCAGCATTTT. This chain connects TRBV27 to TRBJ1-5; D is ambiguous. V was pared by 2 bases and J by 2 bases, with 16 bases between. The CDR3 spans 17 residues. CDR1 and CDR2 from the germline V gene are MNHEY and SMNVEV (reference sequence).

The genes are TRBV27 and TRBJ2-2; possible D gene TRBD1, 5 bases. CDR3 size: 14 residues. Trimming shortened V by 8 bases and J by 1 base, and 11 bases separated the two germline ends. Germline CDR1 and CDR2: MNHEY and SMNVEV (reference sequence). The CDR3 region is CASQGVWNTGELFF. In DNA, the CDR3 is TGTGCCAGCCAGGGTGTATGGAACACCGGGGAGCTGTTTTTT.

The V and J genes are TRBV6-5 and TRBJ1-2, with 7 nucleotides matching TRBD1. This CDR3 has 16 residues. The junction had 12 bases not matched to a gene; V was cut back by 0 bases and J by 8 bases. The germline V gene has CDR1 MNHEY and CDR2 SVGAGI. CDR3 sequence reads: CASSYSGGGLGKGYTF. The CDR3 coding sequence is TGTGCCAGCAGTTACTCGGGAGGGGGCCTGGGGAAAGGCTACACCTTC.

The sample holds a few counts of this clone. V gene TRBV7-9 combines with J gene TRBJ1-2, with a tentative D call TRBD1 (6 bases). Trimming took 5 bases from V and 1 from J, leaving 8 bases between them. The CDR3 has 13 residues. The V gene's germline CDR1 is SEHNR and CDR2 FQNEAQ (reference sequence). The chain's CDR3 is CASSPDSNYGYTF. Here the CDR3 DNA reads TGTGCCAGCAGCCCGGACAGTAACTATGGCTACACCTTC.

The J gene is TRBJ1-1, the V gene TRBV5-5, with unresolved D. The CDR3 has 14 residues. V shed 2 bases and J shed 0 bases, with 8 bases lying between them. From germline, CDR1 is SGHKS and CDR2 YYEKEE (reference sequence). The CDR3 loop reads CASSLDSLNTEAFF. CDR3 nucleotide sequence: TGTGCCAGCAGCTTAGATTCCCTGAACACTGAAGCTTTCTTT. Using reference TRBV5-5 and TRBJ1-1 for the parts outside the CDR3, the full variable domain is DAGVTQSPTHLIKTRGQQVTLRCSPISGHKSVSWYQQVLGQGPQFIFQYYEKEERGRGNFPDRFSARQFPNYSSELNVNALLLGDSALYLCASSLDSLNTEAFFGQGTRLTVV.

The V call is TRBV5-1, the J call TRBJ1-1, with D uncertain. Germline CDR1 is SGHRS and CDR2 is YFSETQ. The CDR3 length is 14 residues. The V end was cut by 0 bases, the J end by 7 bases, with 13 bases between. CDR3 region: CASSLVSGRIEAFF. CDR3 nucleotide sequence: TGCGCCAGCAGCTTGGTATCCGGTAGGATTGAAGCTTTCTTT.

The chain has TRBV6-4 and TRBJ1-5; D ambiguous. There are 13 residues in the CDR3. Germline V gene data show CDR1 as MRHNA and CDR2 as SNTAGT. Trimming shortened V by 4 bases and J by 0 bases, and 4 bases separated the two germline ends. The CDR3 protein is CASSVASNQPQHF. The CDR3 region has the DNA TGTGCCAGCAGTGTCGCTAGCAATCAGCCCCAGCATTTT.

This chain links TRBV7-9 with TRBJ1-6; 7 nucleotides match TRBD1. CDR1 is SEHNR, CDR2 FQNEAQ, per germline (reference sequence). This CDR3 has 15 residues. Trimming took 4 bases from V and 8 from J; bases not matched to a gene: 8. The CDR3 DNA reads as TGTGCCAGCAGCTCTATCACAGGGGCCCATTCACCCCTCCACTTT. It is translated as CASSSITGAHSPLHF.

This chain joins TRBV5-4 and TRBJ1-2, with D perhaps TRBD1 (5 bases). Trimming left V 4 bases short and J 5 bases short, with 15 bases between. Germline V lookup: CDR1 SGHNT, CDR2 YYREEE (reference sequence). The length of the CDR3 is 14 residues. CDR3 residues: CASSPPGGVYGYTF. DNA of the CDR3: TGTGCCAGCAGCCCCCCCGGGGGTGTGTATGGCTACACCTTC.

V usage is TRBV30 and J usage is TRBJ1-5; 8 nucleotides align to TRBD1. Germline V gene data show CDR1 as GTSNPN and CDR2 as SVGIG (reference sequence). The CDR3 covers 15 residues. The trim removed 2 bases at V and 6 bases at J, leaving 9 bases unmatched. The DNA for the CDR3 is TGTGCCTGGAGTAAGGCAGGGGGCTGGAGTCAGCCCCAGCATTTT. Its protein is CAWSKAGGWSQPQHF.

The CDR3 here is CAISAFHGGPTNEKLFF. The DNA of the CDR3 is TGTGCCATCAGTGCATTTCACGGGGGACCGACTAATGAAAAACTGTTTTTT. The chain joins TRBV10-3 to TRBJ1-4; D perhaps matches TRBD1 (5 bases). V shed 4 bases and J shed 2 bases, with 17 bases lying between them. CDR3 size: 17 residues. The V gene's germline CDR1 is ENHRY and CDR2 SYGVKD.

This chain links TRBV30 with TRBJ2-2; D possibly corresponds to TRBD1 (7 bases). Germline-derived CDR1 and CDR2 are GTSNPN and SVGIG (reference sequence). This CDR3 is 11 amino acids long. Trimming took off 5 bases at V and 9 bases at J, with 10 bases between the two ends. DNA of the CDR3: TGTGCCTGGGGAGGGGGCCGGGAGCTGTTTTTT. Protein: CAWGGGRELFF.